These 20 T cell receptor beta chains were all obtained from the same sample, sequenced in a study of shared clonotypes between healthy human individuals. The table came from immunoSEQ multiplex PCR; TCRdb's copy has only in-frame clones and leaves some out. The table has more than 2,000,000 clones, around nine tenths seen once. Sequencing used naive CD4+ T cells sorted from blood. Subset reported: CD45RA+ positively selected. Source of these receptors: a man between 18 and 35 years old in good health.

The V and J genes are TRBV29-1 and TRBJ2-1; TRBD1 might be the D (5 bases). The CDR3 extends over 14 amino acids. Germline loops: CDR1 SQVTM, CDR2 ANQGSEA. Trimming pared 4 bases from V and 5 bases from J, leaving 15 bases between. CDR3 loop: CSVGVQDSDNEQFF. CDR3 nucleotide sequence: TGCAGCGTTGGAGTACAAGACAGTGACAATGAGCAGTTCTTC.

The gene calls are TRBV2 and TRBJ1-4, with unresolved D. The CDR3 runs 14 residues. V was cut by 2 bases and J by 8 bases, with 12 bases left in between. Germline lookup yields CDR1 SNHLY and CDR2 FYNNEI. CDR3: CASSERSVGEKLFF. CDR3 DNA sequence: TGTGCCAGCAGTGAAAGGTCGGTAGGGGAAAAACTGTTTTTT.

The chain joins TRBV6-5 to TRBJ2-2; 8 positions match TRBD1. Germline trimming cut 8 bases from V and 3 bases from J; bases unmatched to any gene: 5. Per the germline V gene, CDR1 is MNHEY and CDR2 is SVGAGI. The CDR3 runs to 14 residues. The CDR3 DNA reads TGTGCCAGCCGGTCGACAGGGGACACCGGGGAGCTGTTTTTT. Translating it yields CASRSTGDTGELFF.

The V gene is TRBV19, the J gene TRBJ2-2; 8 bases match TRBD1. V dropped 1 base and J dropped 6; count of bases not matched to a gene: 7. Germline V lookup: CDR1 LNHDA, CDR2 SQIVND (reference sequence). This CDR3 is built from 16 residues. CDR3 DNA sequence: TGTGCCAGTAGTATAGGCCGGACAGGGTTTTCCGGGGAGCTGTTTTTT. Translating gives CASSIGRTGFSGELFF.

V gene TRBV5-1 combines with J gene TRBJ2-7; D is unclear. Trimming took 2 bases from V and 2 from J, leaving 8 bases between them. The V gene's germline CDR1 is SGHRS and CDR2 YFSETQ. The CDR3 is 13 residues long. This chain's CDR3 is CASSLQTPYEQYF. The CDR3 nucleotides read TGCGCCAGCAGCTTACAGACCCCCTACGAGCAGTACTTC.

This clone was counted a single time. The chain is built from TRBV5-1 and TRBJ1-1; D is undetermined. The CDR3 runs 13 residues. CDR1 and CDR2 (germline): SGHRS, YFSETQ. V lost 2 bases, J lost 10 bases, and 15 bases lay in between. CDR3 in DNA: TGCGCCAGCAGCTTCGAAAGAGGTTTTTCAGCTTTCTTT. Translation gives CASSFERGFSAFF.

The chain is built from TRBV27 and TRBJ2-1; 8 bases are a match to TRBD1. V was pared by 4 bases and J by 4 bases, with 6 bases of the junction left unmatched. There are 15 residues in the CDR3. CDR1 and CDR2 (germline): MNHEY, SMNVEV (reference sequence). This chain's CDR3 is CASSSRQGIYNEQFF. The DNA of the CDR3 is TGTGCCAGCAGTTCCCGACAGGGGATTTACAATGAGCAGTTCTTC.

The rearrangement joins TRBV11-2 to TRBJ1-3, with D perhaps matching TRBD1 (6 bases). Germline lookup yields CDR1 SGHAT and CDR2 FQNNGV. The CDR3 has 14 amino acids. The V gene lost 10 bases and the J gene lost 1 base, with 14 bases spanning the gap. The CDR3 region has the DNA TGTGCCACCCAGACCCAGGGGTCTGGAAACACCATATATTTT. Translating it yields CATQTQGSGNTIYF. Looking up the rest from reference TRBV11-2 and TRBJ1-3 gives the full variable domain: EAGVAQSPRYKIIEKRQSVAFWCNPISGHATLYWYQQILGQGPKLLIQFQNNGVVDDSQLPKDRFSAERLKGVDSTLKIQPAKLEDSAVYLCATQTQGSGNTIYFGEGSWLTVV.

CDR3 coding DNA: TGCAGCGTTGAACATACCGGCGGGTTTGAGCAGTTCTTC. This codes for CSVEHTGGFEQFF. This chain links TRBV29-1 with TRBJ2-1, with D perhaps TRBD2 (5 bases). Germline values: CDR1 SQVTM, CDR2 ANQGSEA. Trimming stripped 2 bases from V and 9 bases from J, with 14 bases between. This CDR3 has 13 amino acids.

This clone occurred once. The chain is built from TRBV11-2 and TRBJ2-2; maybe TRBD1 (6 bases). In germline, CDR1 is SGHAT, CDR2 FQNNGV. Trimming left V 5 bases short and J 3 bases short, with 16 bases between. CDR3 size: 16 residues. In DNA, the CDR3 is TGTGCCAGCAGCCCGGTACAGGGTAGTCACACCGGGGAGCTGTTTTTT. This codes for CASSPVQGSHTGELFF.

The V and J genes are TRBV5-1 and TRBJ2-3; D tentatively reads TRBD1 or TRBD2 (6 bases each). The germline V gene encodes CDR1 SGHRS and CDR2 YFSETQ. The CDR3 contains 15 residues. The V and J ends lost 0 bases and 4 bases respectively, with 12 bases between them. CDR3 protein: CASSLGPGGSDTQYF. The CDR3 nucleotides read TGCGCCAGCAGCTTGGGACCCGGGGGCTCAGATACGCAGTATTTT.

This chain connects TRBV15 to TRBJ1-2; the D is unclear. From germline, CDR1 is LNHNV and CDR2 YYDKDF (reference sequence). The V end was cut by 0 bases, the J end by 3 bases, with 8 bases between. The CDR3 totals 14 residues. The DNA of the CDR3 is TGTGCCACCAGCAGAGATCAGGCAGACTATGGCTACACCTTC. Translated, it gives CATSRDQADYGYTF.

The V call is TRBV28, the J call TRBJ2-7; tentatively, D is TRBD1 (5 bases). The V end was cut by 7 bases, the J end by 6 bases, with 19 bases between. Germline-derived CDR1 and CDR2 are MDHEN and SYDVKM. The CDR3 covers 14 residues. The CDR3 nucleotides are TGTGCCAGCAAACCCCCTCGCGAAGGGGTCGAGCAGTACTTC. Translation: CASKPPREGVEQYF.

The CDR3 nucleotides read TGTGCCAGCAGTTACGGGACAGGGGTGAACACTGAAGCTTTCTTT. This translates into CASSYGTGVNTEAFF. V usage is TRBV6-6 and J usage is TRBJ1-1, with 10 bases fitting TRBD1. Unmatched junction bases numbered 0, after V lost 2 bases and J lost 0 bases. CDR3 size: 15 residues. Germline CDR1 reads MNHNY; CDR2 reads SVGAGI (reference sequence).

Comments on this clone: Different DNA sequences within this sample yield the same CDR3. The gene calls are TRBV5-1 and TRBJ2-6; either TRBD1 or TRBD2 may fit D (5 bases each). The germline V gene encodes CDR1 SGHRS and CDR2 YFSETQ. Trimming took 4 bases from V and 0 from J, leaving 8 bases between them. The CDR3 has 15 residues. CDR3: CASSPGTSGANVLTF. The CDR3 DNA reads TGCGCCAGCAGCCCCGGGACCTCTGGGGCCAACGTCCTGACTTTC.

The rearrangement uses TRBV7-2 and TRBJ1-1; 8 nucleotides align to TRBD1. Germline CDR1 reads SGHTA; CDR2 reads FQGNSA. V lost 5 bases to trimming and J lost 5 bases; unmatched junction nucleotides: 7. The CDR3 has 14 amino acids. The CDR3 bases are TGTGCCAGCAGCAGTGGACAGGGTGAGACTGAAGCTTTCTTT. Its protein is CASSSGQGETEAFF.

Remarks on this clone: At the DNA level, this CDR3 is encoded by other sequences in the same sample as well. The V call is TRBV2, the J call TRBJ2-7; D gene ambiguous. This CDR3 is built from 11 residues. Germline V lookup: CDR1 SNHLY, CDR2 FYNNEI. Trimming removed 5 bases from V and 3 bases from J, with 5 bases in between. As DNA, the CDR3 is TGTGCCAGCAGTTCCAACTACGAGCAGTACTTC. Amino acids: CASSSNYEQYF.

V and J are TRBV27 and TRBJ2-7, with a tentative D call TRBD1 (7 bases). Germline-derived CDR1 and CDR2 are MNHEY and SMNVEV (reference sequence). With 5 bases removed from V and 4 bases from J, the gap between germline ends came to 15 bases. CDR3 length: 14 amino acids. The CDR3 loop reads CASSPGAGQYEQYF. DNA for the CDR3: TGTGCCAGCAGTCCCGGGGCGGGACAGTACGAGCAGTACTTC.

The chain couples TRBV5-1 to TRBJ1-5; no reliable D call. V was cut by 2 bases and J by 5 bases, with 8 bases left in between. CDR1 is SGHRS, CDR2 YFSETQ, per germline. The CDR3 sequence is 13 residues long. The DNA for the CDR3 is TGCGCCAGCAGCTTCTTTGGAGATCAGCCCCAGCATTTT. Translating gives CASSFFGDQPQHF.

CDR3 region: CASSPMVTVNTEAFF. CDR3 sequence (DNA): TGTGCCAGCTCACCAATGGTAACAGTGAACACTGAAGCTTTCTTT. The chain links TRBV18 to TRBJ1-1; D remains ambiguous. This CDR3 comprises 15 residues. V dropped 2 bases and J dropped 0 bases, with 10 bases sitting between them. Germline CDR1 and CDR2: KGHSH and LQKENI. Full variable domain (missing parts from reference TRBV18 and TRBJ1-1): NAGVMQNPRHLVRRRGQEARLRCSPMKGHSHVYWYRQLPEEGLKFMVYLQKENIIDESGMPKERFSAEFPKEGPSILRIQQVVRGDSAAYFCASSPMVTVNTEAFFGQGTRLTVV.